This TCR beta chain is drawn from a study of cytomegalovirus exposure and HLA in healthy donors. The CDR3 totals 13 residues. V trimming: 5 bases; J trimming: 5 bases; junction bases outside the gene matches: 3. Germline-derived CDR1 and CDR2 are MDHEN and SYDVKM. This PCR relied on a set of 60 Vbeta primers and 13 Jbeta primers. Measured with immunoSEQ multiplex PCR; TCRdb has only the in-frame clones, and not every one. The profile shows 110,000 or so clones, 65% to 75% of them singletons. The clonotype was recovered from a woman aged 40 to 50 in good health and CMV-seropositive. Sequencing was done on a sample of PBMCs. The J gene is TRBJ2-7, the V gene TRBV28; 10 bases are a match to TRBD1. The CDR3 here is CASSLGTGDEQYF. The CDR3 nucleotides read TGTGCCAGCAGTCTAGGGACAGGGGACGAGCAGTACTTC.